This note documents a single TCR beta chain sequence. No antigen is known for it. Other DNA sequences in the same sample also yield this CDR3. All donors participated as healthy donors of bone marrow. 60 Vbeta and 13 Jbeta primers were used in PCR. The repertoire was sequenced with immunoSEQ multiplex PCR; TCRdb's copy has only in-frame clones and lacks some. The sample shows roughly 99,000 clones, approximately 74% of them seen only once. This specimen belongs to a study of cytomegalovirus exposure and HLA in healthy donors. Whole-study context: About 180 million T cells yielded more than 95 million unique TCR beta sequences, as an earlier analysis found.

Study results and caveats: Most sequenced TCRs were rare (though some public TCRs occurred in many donors). Within the data, a cluster of highly shared sequence variants was likely a sequencing artifact.

Germline loops: CDR1 GTSNPN, CDR2 SVGIG (reference sequence). Deletions cut 0 bases from V and 0 bases from J, with 6 bases between. The CDR3 runs 14 residues. This receptor was obtained from a woman between 35 and 50 years old in good health and CMV-seropositive. Sequencing was done on a sample of PBMCs. This chain connects TRBV30 to TRBJ1-3, with unresolved D. DNA for the CDR3: TGTGCCTGGAGTGTCCACAGCTCTGGAAACACCATATATTTT. Translating it yields CAWSVHSSGNTIYF. Using reference TRBV30 and TRBJ1-3 for the parts outside the CDR3, the full variable domain is SQTIHQWPATLVQPVGSPLSLECTVEGTSNPNLYWYRQAAGRGLQLLFYSVGIGQISSEVPQNLSASRPQDRQFILSSKKLLLSDSGFYLCAWSVHSSGNTIYFGEGSWLTVV.